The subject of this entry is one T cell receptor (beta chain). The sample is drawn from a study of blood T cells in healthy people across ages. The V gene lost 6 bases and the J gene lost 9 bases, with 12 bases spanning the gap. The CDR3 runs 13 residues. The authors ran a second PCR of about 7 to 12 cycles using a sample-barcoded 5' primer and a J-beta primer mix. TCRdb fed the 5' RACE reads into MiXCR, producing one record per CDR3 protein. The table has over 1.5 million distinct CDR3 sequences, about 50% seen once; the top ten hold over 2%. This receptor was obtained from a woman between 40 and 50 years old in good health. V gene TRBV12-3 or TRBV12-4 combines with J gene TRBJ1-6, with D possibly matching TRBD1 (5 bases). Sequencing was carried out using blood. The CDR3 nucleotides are TGTGCCAGCAGCCCCACTGGGGGTTCACCCCTCCACTTT. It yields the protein CASSPTGGSPLHF.